This entry lists 21 T cell receptor beta chains sequenced from one sample in a study of vaccination effects on CD4 cells after COVID-19. Culture proceeded for about ten days, and CD4+ T cells were then isolated. Participants received two doses of either the BNT162b2 or mRNA-1273 vaccine. The antigens these receptors bind are not known. The table came from immunoSEQ multiplex PCR; TCRdb's copy has only in-frame clones and leaves some out. The sample consists of about 66,000 clones, roughly four fifths of them appearing once. The sample here was CD4+ T cells from PBMCs cultured without peptide, taken after COVID-19 vaccination. These receptor sequences come from a human donor who received a COVID-19 vaccine.

The J gene is TRBJ2-1, the V gene TRBV5-1, with 9 positions matching TRBD2. Per germline, CDR1 SGHRS and CDR2 YFSETQ. The CDR3 has 18 residues. J gave up 8 bases and V 0 bases, and 15 bases lay outside the gene matches. The CDR3 here is CASSLAARGGAALDEQFF. CDR3 nucleotide sequence: TGCGCCAGCAGCTTGGCCGCTCGCGGGGGGGCCGCTTTGGATGAGCAGTTCTTC.

This clone was counted only a few times. J is TRBJ1-2 and V is TRBV19, with no clear D. Trimming removed 1 base at V and 4 bases at J, with 13 bases between. The CDR3 has 15 residues. CDR1 LNHDA and CDR2 SQIVND come from the germline V gene (reference sequence). The CDR3 loop is CASSIVAAAGYGYTF. The CDR3 region has the DNA TGTGCCAGTAGTATAGTGGCGGCGGCGGGCTATGGCTACACCTTC.

The chain recombines TRBV5-4 with TRBJ2-1; no definite D call. This CDR3 has 15 residues. The germline V gene encodes CDR1 SGHNT and CDR2 YYREEE (reference sequence). V lost 0 bases to trimming and J lost 5 bases, with 12 bases between them. The CDR3 is CASSLAGPTNNEQFF. CDR3 coding DNA: TGTGCCAGCAGCTTGGCTGGCCCTACGAACAATGAGCAGTTCTTC.

The chain links TRBV4-2 to TRBJ1-2; D gene ambiguous. CDR3 length: 15 residues. The germline gives CDR1 LGHNA, CDR2 YNFKEQ. V was trimmed by 2 bases and J by 8 bases, leaving 18 bases between them. Here the CDR3 reads CASSQSRFLYGGYTF. Here the CDR3 DNA reads TGTGCCAGCAGCCAATCCCGTTTTCTCTACGGGGGCTACACCTTC.

The chain carries TRBV30 and TRBJ2-2; tentatively, D is TRBD1 or TRBD2 (5 bases each). The CDR3 loop spans 14 amino acids. Looked up from germline, CDR1 is GTSNPN and CDR2 is SVGIG (reference sequence). V lost 5 bases and J 4 bases, leaving 14 bases between the germline ends. As DNA, the CDR3 is TGTGCCTGGGGGACCTTACATGGCACCGGGGAGCTGTTTTTT. Protein product: CAWGTLHGTGELFF.

The gene calls are TRBV27 and TRBJ2-2; 7 bases match TRBD2. CDR3 size: 16 residues. V shed 5 bases and J 4 bases; nucleotides not matched to a gene: 10. CDR1 MNHEY and CDR2 SMNVEV come from the germline V gene (reference sequence). The CDR3 is CASSPTRLASTGELFF. CDR3 DNA sequence: TGTGCCAGCAGTCCGACCAGACTAGCTTCCACCGGGGAGCTGTTTTTT.

J is TRBJ2-7 and V is TRBV7-8; D possibly corresponds to TRBD1 (6 bases). The CDR3 covers 14 residues. Germline CDR1 SGHVS, CDR2 FQNEAQ. With 3 bases removed from V and 0 bases from J, the gap between germline ends came to 9 bases. DNA of the CDR3: TGTGCCAGCAGCTTCGGACAGAGCTCCTACGAGCAGTACGTC. Its protein is CASSFGQSSYEQYV.

The chain uses TRBV24-1 and TRBJ2-1; 9 bases match TRBD2. CDR1 and CDR2 (germline): KGHDR, SFDVKD. With V trimmed by 8 bases and J by 9 bases, 10 bases remained unmatched. The CDR3 sequence is 14 residues long. CDR3 in DNA: TGTGCCACCACCCGGGGCGGGGGGGCAGGTGAGCAGTTCTTC. It is translated as CATTRGGGAGEQFF.

The chain recombines TRBV11-2 with TRBJ2-2; D call uncertain. This CDR3 region has 12 residues. Trimming removed 5 bases at V and 6 bases at J, with 7 bases between. Germline V CDR1 and CDR2: SGHAT, FQNNGV. The DNA of the CDR3 is TGTGCCAGCAGCCCCCAAGCCGGGGAGCTGTTTTTT. Its translation is CASSPQAGELFF.

This chain joins TRBV29-1 and TRBJ2-5, with D maybe TRBD1 (6 bases). Trimming took off 8 bases at V and 2 bases at J, with 12 bases between the two ends. Germline CDR1 SQVTM, CDR2 ANQGSEA. The CDR3 has 12 amino acids. The CDR3 DNA reads TGCAGCTCCGGACAGACACAAGAGACCCAGTACTTC. Amino acid sequence: CSSGQTQETQYF.

CDR3 amino acids: CASSYESANTGELFF. The CDR3, as DNA: TGTGCCAGCAGTTACGAGTCGGCGAACACCGGGGAGCTGTTTTTT. The chain has TRBV6-6 and TRBJ2-2, with D uncertain. The CDR3 spans 15 residues. Between the trimmed V and J ends, which lost 2 bases and 0 bases, there was a span of 7 bases. The V gene's germline CDR1 is MNHNY and CDR2 SVGAGI (reference sequence).

The chain uses TRBV28 and TRBJ1-2, with 10 positions matching TRBD1. Per germline, CDR1 MDHEN and CDR2 SYDVKM. Trimming cost V 4 bases and J 5 bases; bases outside gene matches: 7. The CDR3 is 15 amino acids. The CDR3 protein is CASSWGTGVPYGYTF. Here the CDR3 DNA reads TGTGCCAGCAGTTGGGGGACAGGGGTCCCTTATGGCTACACCTTC.

The gene calls are TRBV6-1 and TRBJ2-3; no reliable D call. The length of the CDR3 is 14 residues. Trimming stripped 0 bases from V and 4 bases from J, with 8 bases between. CDR1 MNHNS and CDR2 SASEGT come from the germline V gene. The CDR3 DNA follows: TGTGCCAGCAGTGAAGCGCTTCGGGCAGATACGCAGTATTTT. This translates into CASSEALRADTQYF.

The CDR3 nucleotides are TGTGCCAGCAGTCCCTTAGGGGACGGCTCCCGGCCCCAGCATTTT. Amino acid sequence: CASSPLGDGSRPQHF. The chain employs TRBV6-6 and TRBJ1-5; tentatively, D is TRBD1 (5 bases). Germline-derived CDR1 and CDR2 are MNHNY and SVGAGI (reference sequence). V shed 5 bases and J shed 9 bases, with 20 bases lying between them. The CDR3 runs 15 residues.

The rearrangement links TRBV19 to TRBJ1-2; 7 bases align to TRBD1. The V and J ends lost 7 bases and 4 bases, in that order; junction bases with no gene match: 6. CDR3 length equals 13 residues. Germline V gene data show CDR1 as LNHDA and CDR2 as SQIVND (reference sequence). CDR3 loop: CASNPTGFYGYTF. The CDR3 nucleotides are TGTGCCAGTAACCCGACAGGGTTCTATGGCTACACCTTC.

This chain connects TRBV24-1 to TRBJ1-5; D is possibly TRBD1 (5 bases). From germline, CDR1 is KGHDR and CDR2 SFDVKD. CDR3 length: 17 residues. Trimming left V 0 bases short and J 0 bases short, with 11 bases between. The chain's CDR3 is CATSDLSGTYSNQPQHF. The CDR3 nucleotides are TGTGCCACCAGTGATTTGTCGGGGACCTATAGCAATCAGCCCCAGCATTTT.

CDR3 sequence reads: CASSAEETQYF. CDR3 DNA sequence: TGTGCCAGCTCAGCCGAAGAGACCCAGTACTTC. The genes are TRBV18 and TRBJ2-5; D not resolved. Germline values: CDR1 KGHSH, CDR2 LQKENI. The CDR3 loop spans 11 amino acids. V gave up 5 bases and J gave up 3 bases, with 4 bases separating them.

V usage is TRBV7-8 and J usage is TRBJ1-1; possibly TRBD1 for D (6 bases). This CDR3 has 14 residues. CDR1 SGHVS and CDR2 FQNEAQ come from the germline V gene. The V gene lost 0 bases and the J gene lost 6 bases, with 11 bases spanning the gap. The CDR3 sequence is CASSLAVGAAEAFF. The CDR3 DNA reads as TGTGCCAGCAGCTTAGCGGTGGGGGCGGCTGAAGCTTTCTTT. The complete variable domain, with remaining parts taken from reference TRBV7-8 and TRBJ1-1, reads GAGVSQSPRYKVAKRGQDVALRCDPISGHVSLFWYQQALGQGPEFLTYFQNEAQLDKSGLPSDRFFAERPEGSVSTLKIQRTQQEDSAVYLCASSLAVGAAEAFFGQGTRLTVV.

The chain recombines TRBV7-9 with TRBJ2-5; D remains unclear. The CDR3 has 14 amino acids. CDR1 is SEHNR, CDR2 FQNEAQ, per germline (reference sequence). With 3 bases removed from V and 7 bases from J, the gap between germline ends came to 15 bases. The DNA of the CDR3 is TGTGCCAGCAGCTTTAACAACAGAGGCGGGACCCAGTACTTC. This translates into CASSFNNRGGTQYF.

This CDR3 is CASSQDGIARQETQYF. The CDR3 DNA reads TGTGCCAGCAGCCAAGATGGGATAGCGAGGCAAGAGACCCAGTACTTC. The chain recombines TRBV3-1 (or the pseudogene TRBV3-2) with TRBJ2-5; D possibly corresponds to TRBD2 (5 bases). This CDR3 has 16 residues. Germline V gives CDR1 LGHDT, CDR2 YNNKEL (reference sequence). The V and J ends lost 0 bases and 2 bases respectively, with 13 bases between them.

This clone was picked up a small number of times. The chain recombines TRBV27 with TRBJ2-2; 9 bases agree with TRBD1. J was trimmed by 3 bases and V by 5 bases; bases with no gene match: 7. Looked up from germline, CDR1 is MNHEY and CDR2 is SMNVEV (reference sequence). The CDR3 runs 16 residues. The chain's CDR3 is CASSHRDRADTGELFF. DNA for the CDR3: TGTGCCAGCAGTCACCGGGACAGGGCGGACACCGGGGAGCTGTTTTTT.